This T cell receptor beta chain was recovered during a study of T cell clonality in common variable immunodeficiency. Study observations and caveats: Common variable immunodeficiency TCR beta sequences reportedly had fewer deletions and N-nucleotide insertions.

This clone was observed at least ten times. The antigen remains undetermined. Sequencing ends 3 residues short of the CDR3 end; the germline J gene provides the rest. Germline values: CDR1 LNHDA, CDR2 SQIVND (reference sequence). CDR3 size: 17 residues. V lost 1 base and J 0 bases, leaving 10 bases between the germline ends. The repertoire was sequenced with immunoSEQ multiplex PCR; TCRdb's copy has only in-frame clones and lacks some. The record shows more than 55,000 clones for this sample, with no singletons present. The J gene is TRBJ2-6, the V gene TRBV19, with D uncertain. The source of this sequence is a person between 18 and 75 years old in good health. The sequenced material came from peripheral blood mononuclear cells. The CDR3 protein is CASSIGLQLSGANVLTF. The covered CDR3 bases are TGTGCCAGTAGTATAGGGTTACAGCTCTCTGGGGCCAACGTC. The variable domain in full, completed from reference TRBV19 and TRBJ2-6, reads DGGITQSPKYLFRKEGQNVTLSCEQNLNHDAMYWYRQDPGQGLRLIYYSQIVNDFQKGDIAEGYSVSREKKESFPLTVTSAQKNPTAFYLCASSIGLQLSGANVLTFGAGSRLTVL.